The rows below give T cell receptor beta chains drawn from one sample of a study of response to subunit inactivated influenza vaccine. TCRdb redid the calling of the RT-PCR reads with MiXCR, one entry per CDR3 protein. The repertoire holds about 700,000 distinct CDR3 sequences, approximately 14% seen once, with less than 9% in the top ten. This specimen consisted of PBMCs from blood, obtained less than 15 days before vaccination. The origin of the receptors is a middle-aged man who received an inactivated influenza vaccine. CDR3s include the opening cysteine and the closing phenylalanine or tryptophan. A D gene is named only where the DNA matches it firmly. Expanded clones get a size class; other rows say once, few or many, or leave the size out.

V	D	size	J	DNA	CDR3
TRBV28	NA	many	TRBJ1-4	TGTGCCAGCAGTTTAGAGTTCCCGGGGGCGACTAATGAAAAACTGTTTTTT	CASSLEFPGATNEKLFF
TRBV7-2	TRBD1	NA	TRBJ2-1	TGTGCCAGCAGGACTTGGGGACAGGGCCACAATGAGCAGTTCTTC	CASRTWGQGHNEQFF
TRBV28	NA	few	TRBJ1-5	TGTGGCGCCCGTAACCCTATACCTAATCAGCCCCAGCATTTT	CGARNPIPNQPQHF
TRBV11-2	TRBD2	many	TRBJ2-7	TGTGCCAGCAGCTATAGGACTAGCGGGCAGTCCTACGAGCAGTACTTC	CASSYRTSGQSYEQYF
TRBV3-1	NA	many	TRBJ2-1	TGTGCCAGCAGGGGTGAGAGCTCCTACAATGAGCAGTTCTTC	CASRGESSYNEQFF
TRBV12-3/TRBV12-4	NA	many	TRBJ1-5	TGTGCCAGCAGTTTAAGGGTAAATCAGCCCCAGCATTTT	CASSLRVNQPQHF
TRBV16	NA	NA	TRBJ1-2	TGTGCCAGCAGCCAATCGGCCAGTTCGTATGGCTACACCTTC	CASSQSASSYGYTF
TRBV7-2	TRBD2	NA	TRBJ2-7	TGTGCCAGCAGCTTGGGGGGGACTAGGGAGGGCTACGAGCAGTACTTC	CASSLGGTREGYEQYF
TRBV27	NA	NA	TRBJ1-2	TGTGCCAGCAGTACCCTTACTCTTGGGGGCTTTTATGGCTACACCTTC	CASSTLTLGGFYGYTF
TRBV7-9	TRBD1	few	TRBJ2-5	TGTGCCAGCAGCCTAGGCACAGGGGGCGAGGGAGAGACCCAGTACTTC	CASSLGTGGEGETQYF
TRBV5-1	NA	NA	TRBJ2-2	TGCGCCAGCAGCTTCGATAGGGCCACCGGGGAGCTGTTTTTT	CASSFDRATGELFF
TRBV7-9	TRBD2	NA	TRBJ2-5	TGTGCCAGCAGCTTATTGGCCATAGCGGGAGAGACCCAGTACTTC	CASSLLAIAGETQYF
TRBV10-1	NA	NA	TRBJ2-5	TGCGCCAGCAGTCCGGGCGGAGTGACCCAGTACTTC	CASSPGGVTQYF
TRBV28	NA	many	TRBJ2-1	TGTGCCAGCAGTTTCCCGGGTCGGGAGCAGTTCTTC	CASSFPGREQFF
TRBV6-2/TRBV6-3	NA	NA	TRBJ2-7	TGTGCCAGCAGGAAAAACGGCAGGAACTACGAGCAGTACTTC	CASRKNGRNYEQYF
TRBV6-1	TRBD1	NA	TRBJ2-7	TGTGCCAGCAGATCCGGGACAGGGAAGTACGAGCAGTACTTC	CASRSGTGKYEQYF
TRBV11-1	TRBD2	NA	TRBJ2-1	TGTGCCAGCAACCTGCTTCGTGGGGGGAGCGGGGGCGGTTATGAGCAGTTCTTC	CASNLLRGGSGGGYEQFF
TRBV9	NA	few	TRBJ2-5	TGTGCCAGCAGCCCCGGGGTTGCTCGAGAGACCCAGTACTTC	CASSPGVARETQYF
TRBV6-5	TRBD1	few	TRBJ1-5	TGTGCCAGCAGTTCCTATCAGGGGGGCAATCAGCCCCAGCATTTT	CASSSYQGGNQPQHF
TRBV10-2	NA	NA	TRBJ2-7	TGCGCCAGCAACCTCCAGGCGGGGCACTCCTACGAGCAGTACTTC	CASNLQAGHSYEQYF
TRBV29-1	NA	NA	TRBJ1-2	TGCAGCGTCGATGGGACTGTTGATGGCTACACCTTC	CSVDGTVDGYTF
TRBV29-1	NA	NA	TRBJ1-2	TGCAGCGTAGAAGGAGGGCAGGCCTATGGCTACACCTTC	CSVEGGQAYGYTF
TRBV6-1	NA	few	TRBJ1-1	TGTGCCAGCACCAAACCCGCGGGGAGGAGACCCACTGAAGCTTTCTTT	CASTKPAGRRPTEAFF
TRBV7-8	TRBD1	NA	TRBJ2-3	TGTGCCAGCAGCAAAACAGGGGCCCGCACAGATACGCAGTATTTT	CASSKTGARTDTQYF
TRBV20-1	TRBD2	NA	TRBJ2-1	TGCAGTGCTAGAGAGGGGACTAGCGGGACCGGGGAGCAGTTCTTC	CSAREGTSGTGEQFF
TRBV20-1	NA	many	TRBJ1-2	TGCAGTGCCCCAGACGGCCAGGGCTATGGCTACACCTTC	CSAPDGQGYGYTF